Listed here are 20 T cell receptor beta chains from one sample, sequenced in a study of T cells in Graves' hyperthyroidism and ophthalmopathy. RNA transcripts yielded amplified TCR beta CDR3 regions. The HTBI primer set was used in a first-round RT-PCR of the TCR CDR3. TCRdb reprocessed the multiplex PCR reads via MiXCR and lists one record per CDR3 protein. The sample lists a few hundred thousand distinct CDR3 sequences; around 46% were seen once. Material: peripheral blood or thyroid tissue (not recorded which). All receptors derive from an adult woman with Graves' disease, either hyperthyroidism or ophthalmopathy (not recorded which).

This clonotype was observed many times. The V and J genes are TRBV27 and TRBJ1-5; D not certain. The germline V and J ends were trimmed by 5 bases and 6 bases, with 8 bases remaining between them. The CDR3 sequence is 12 residues long. The germline V gene has CDR1 MNHEY and CDR2 SMNVEV (reference sequence). The CDR3 is CASSRRGQPQHF. The CDR3 DNA follows: TGTGCCAGCAGTCGCCGGGGTCAGCCCCAGCATTTT.

Note on this clonotype: A junction boundary mismatches the germline segment, possibly from a read error. V and J are TRBV6-5 and TRBJ2-3, with TRBD1 matching over 8 bases. The CDR3 is 14 residues long. Germline V gives CDR1 MNHEY, CDR2 SVGAGI. In nucleotides, the CDR3 is TGTGCCAGCAGCCGACAGGGGAGCACAAATACGCAGTATTTT. Its translation: CASSRQGSTNTQYF.

This clonotype was seen more than once but under ten times. V gene TRBV7-9 combines with J gene TRBJ2-3; no clear D gene. The germline gives CDR1 SEHNR, CDR2 FQNEAQ (reference sequence). Trimming shortened V by 6 bases and J by 7 bases, and 11 bases separated the two germline ends. This CDR3 contains 12 residues. CDR3 in amino acids: CASSQYGYTQYF. CDR3 DNA: TGTGCCAGCAGTCAGTACGGCTATACGCAGTATTTT.

The rearrangement joins TRBV20-1 to TRBJ1-1; a weak D match, TRBD1 (6 bases). The germline gives CDR1 DFQATT, CDR2 SNEGSKA (reference sequence). V lost 4 bases to trimming and J lost 3 bases, with 15 bases between them. The CDR3 is made up of 14 amino acids. CDR3 DNA sequence: TGCAGTGCTACGGAGGGGGGAATCGACACTGAAGCTTTCTTT. This codes for CSATEGGIDTEAFF.

The CDR3 loop is CASSQATGESEAFF. The CDR3 DNA is TGCGCCAGCAGCCAAGCAACGGGAGAGTCTGAAGCTTTCTTT. This chain connects TRBV5-1 to TRBJ1-1; no firm D call. Per germline, CDR1 SGHRS and CDR2 YFSETQ. V was cut by 4 bases and J by 6 bases, with 16 bases left in between. The CDR3 length is 14 residues.

The J gene is TRBJ2-5, the V gene TRBV7-2; a weak D match, TRBD2 (6 bases). The CDR3 runs 19 residues. The germline V gene has CDR1 SGHTA and CDR2 FQGNSA. The ends were cut back, 6 bases at V and 5 bases at J, with 31 bases in the middle. The CDR3 DNA reads TGTGCCAGCAGTCGTGGGCCCCAGGGCGGAGGAGGGTGGGGGGAGACCCAGTACTTC. Amino acid sequence: CASSRGPQGGGGWGETQYF.

The V call is TRBV14, the J call TRBJ2-1; D assignment may be TRBD1 or TRBD2 (6 bases each). The CDR3 length is 14 residues. V was shortened by 6 bases and J by 5 bases, with 14 bases between the two germline ends. Germline V lookup: CDR1 SGHDN, CDR2 FVKESK. CDR3 region: CASRAKGGNNEQFF. The CDR3 region has the DNA TGTGCCAGCAGGGCCAAGGGGGGCAACAATGAGCAGTTCTTC.

The table lists this clonotype with many counts. The chain has TRBV28 and TRBJ1-2; 8 bases align to TRBD1. The germline CDR1 and CDR2 sequences are MDHEN and SYDVKM. The CDR3 covers 15 residues. With V trimmed by 6 bases and J by 5 bases, 11 bases remained unmatched. For the CDR3, the DNA is TGTGCCAGCAGCTTTCCGGACAGGGAATTGTATGGCTACACCTTC. Translation gives CASSFPDRELYGYTF.

The chain is built from TRBV2 and TRBJ2-5; D tentatively reads TRBD1 or TRBD2 (6 bases each). The CDR3 spans 15 residues. The V gene's germline CDR1 is SNHLY and CDR2 FYNNEI. Deletions cut 6 bases from V and 1 base from J, with 15 bases between. The CDR3 DNA sequence: TGTGCCAGCAGCCAAGTACGGGGGCCCCAAGAGACCCAGTACTTC. Its protein product is CASSQVRGPQETQYF.

This clonotype was counted only a few times. The chain couples TRBV5-1 to TRBJ2-3; 9 bases align to TRBD2. CDR3 length: 17 amino acids. The V segment lost 0 bases and the J segment 5 bases; nucleotides outside the gene matches: 10. Germline V gene sequence: CDR1 SGHRS, CDR2 YFSETQ. The CDR3 nucleotides read TGCGCCAGCAGCTTGGCTGGCGGGAGGGCCGGTGGAGATACGCAGTATTTT. As protein: CASSLAGGRAGGDTQYF.

V usage is TRBV29-1 and J usage is TRBJ1-1; D gene unclear. Trimming removed 3 bases from V and 5 bases from J, with 10 bases in between. The germline V gene has CDR1 SQVTM and CDR2 ANQGSEA. The CDR3 loop spans 12 amino acids. The DNA of the CDR3 is TGCAGCGTTGAGGCAATGTATACTGAAGCTTTCTTT. Translated: CSVEAMYTEAFF.

V is TRBV24-1 and J is TRBJ1-4; TRBD1 agrees at 10 bases. CDR3 length: 14 amino acids. The J segment lost 7 bases and the V segment lost 9 bases, leaving 7 bases of the junction unmatched. CDR1 is KGHDR, CDR2 SFDVKD, per germline. CDR3 region: CATGTGDPREKLFF. The DNA for the CDR3 is TGTGCCACCGGGACAGGGGACCCACGTGAAAAACTGTTTTTT.

Points on this clonotype: No conserved phenylalanine or tryptophan ends this CDR3, so it is likely a read error. The DNA is left out, because the CDR3 cannot be placed on it with certainty; the CDR3 is given as TCRdb lists it. The rearrangement joins TRBV7-9 to TRBJ1-6. The CDR3 is 10 residues long, ends included. Germline lookup yields CDR1 SEHNR and CDR2 FQNEAQ (reference sequence). CDR3 region: CASSPREGRP.

This rearrangement joins TRBV7-3 to TRBJ1-1, with 7 bases fitting TRBD1. Looked up from germline, CDR1 is SGHTA and CDR2 is FQGTGA. Trimming took 5 bases from V and 11 from J; bases not matched to a gene: 8. This CDR3 has 12 amino acids. The CDR3 DNA is TGTGCCAGCAGCCCCGAGGGGGCTTTGGCTTTCTTT. It translates to CASSPEGALAFF.

This clonotype was detected only a few times. The genes are TRBV12-3 or TRBV12-4 and TRBJ1-2, with 10 bases aligning to TRBD1. The CDR3 is 14 amino acids. Trimming removed 4 bases from V and 8 bases from J; junction bases left unmatched: 7. The CDR3 DNA reads TGTGCCAGCAGTTGGCCGGGACAGGGGAACGGCTACACCTTC. This codes for CASSWPGQGNGYTF.

The chain employs TRBV5-1 and TRBJ1-2; 7 bases line up with TRBD1. V lost 3 bases to trimming and J lost 8 bases; unmatched junction nucleotides: 7. Germline V CDR1 and CDR2: SGHRS, YFSETQ. CDR3 length: 13 residues. The CDR3 loop reads CASSYGTALGYTF. CDR3 sequence (DNA): TGCGCCAGCAGCTACGGGACAGCTTTGGGCTACACCTTC.

Concerning this clonotype: An end of the junction differs from the germline gene, which may be a read error. The chain has TRBV28 and TRBJ2-5; possibly TRBD2 for D (6 bases). The J call may be wrong; the DNA end is better matched by TRBJ2-1. Germline V CDR1 and CDR2: MDHEN, SYDVKM. The CDR3 covers 14 residues. In DNA form, the CDR3 reads TGTGTCAGCAGCGCGGGACGTAACCAAGAGACCCAGTTCTTC. As protein: CVSSAGRNQETQFF.

This clonotype was counted at least ten times. The chain uses TRBV24-1 and TRBJ1-5; D is unresolved. Germline assignment: CDR1 KGHDR and CDR2 SFDVKD. This CDR3 contains 16 residues. Deletions cut 0 bases from V and 5 bases from J, with 13 bases between. CDR3 loop: CATSDLAMRQDQPQHF. The CDR3 region has the DNA TGTGCCACCAGTGATTTGGCGATGCGGCAGGATCAGCCCCAGCATTTT.

This clonotype has at least ten counts. The genes are TRBV5-1 and TRBJ2-2, with a possible D match to TRBD1 (6 bases). The CDR3 consists of 15 residues. Between the trimmed V and J ends, which lost 4 bases and 5 bases, there was a span of 15 bases. Germline assignment: CDR1 SGHRS and CDR2 YFSETQ. CDR3 nucleotides: TGCGCCAGCAGCGTGACAGGTCCGCTAACCGGGGAGCTGTTTTTT. Protein: CASSVTGPLTGELFF.

As to this clonotype: The DNA is omitted, as the CDR3 cannot be located on it reliably, and the CDR3 follows TCRdb's listing. This chain links TRBV7-9 with TRBJ2-7; the D call in the table, TRBD1, was not verified against the DNA. CDR1 is SEHNR and CDR2 is FQNEAQ in the germline V gene (reference sequence). Counting both end residues, the CDR3 totals 18 amino acids. CDR3 region: CASSSGQDGPFGSGEQYF.